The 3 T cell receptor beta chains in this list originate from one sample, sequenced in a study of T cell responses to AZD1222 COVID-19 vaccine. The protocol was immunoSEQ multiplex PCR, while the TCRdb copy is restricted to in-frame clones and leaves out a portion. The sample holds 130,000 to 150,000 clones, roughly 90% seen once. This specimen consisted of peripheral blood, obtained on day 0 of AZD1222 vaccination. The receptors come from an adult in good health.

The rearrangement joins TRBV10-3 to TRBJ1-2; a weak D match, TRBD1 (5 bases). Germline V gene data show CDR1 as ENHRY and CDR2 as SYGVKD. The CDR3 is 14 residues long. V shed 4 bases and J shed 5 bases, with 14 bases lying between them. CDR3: CAISGGNRHYGYTF. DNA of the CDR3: TGTGCCATCAGTGGGGGCAATCGGCATTATGGCTACACCTTC.

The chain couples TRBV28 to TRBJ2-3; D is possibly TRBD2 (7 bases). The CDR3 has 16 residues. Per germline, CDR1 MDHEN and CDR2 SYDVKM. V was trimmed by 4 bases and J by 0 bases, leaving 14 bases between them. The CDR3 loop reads CASSWPRGASTDTQYF. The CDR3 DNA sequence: TGTGCCAGCAGTTGGCCCCGGGGGGCTAGCACAGATACGCAGTATTTT.

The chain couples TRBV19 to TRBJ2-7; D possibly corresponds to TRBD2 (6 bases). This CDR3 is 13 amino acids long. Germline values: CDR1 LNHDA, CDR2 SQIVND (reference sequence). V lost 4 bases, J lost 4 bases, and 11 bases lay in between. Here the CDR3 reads CASSNRDFYEQYF. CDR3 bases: TGTGCCAGTAGTAACCGGGACTTTTACGAGCAGTACTTC.